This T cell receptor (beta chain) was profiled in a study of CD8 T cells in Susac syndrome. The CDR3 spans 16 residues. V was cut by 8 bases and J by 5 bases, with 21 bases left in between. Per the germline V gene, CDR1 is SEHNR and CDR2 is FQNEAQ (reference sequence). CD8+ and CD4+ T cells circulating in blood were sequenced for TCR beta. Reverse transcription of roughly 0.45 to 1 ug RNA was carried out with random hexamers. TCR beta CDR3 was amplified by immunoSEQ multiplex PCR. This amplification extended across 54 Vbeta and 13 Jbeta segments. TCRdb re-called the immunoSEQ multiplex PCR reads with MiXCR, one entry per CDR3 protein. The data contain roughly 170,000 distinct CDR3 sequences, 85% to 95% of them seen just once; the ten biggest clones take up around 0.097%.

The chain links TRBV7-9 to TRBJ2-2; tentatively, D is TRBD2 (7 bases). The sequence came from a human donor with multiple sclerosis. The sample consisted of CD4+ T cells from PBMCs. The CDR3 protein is CASGPPVGGHTGELFF. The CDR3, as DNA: TGTGCCAGCGGGCCCCCTGTGGGGGGGCATACCGGGGAGCTGTTTTTT.